This entry features one TCR beta chain sequence. Antigen unknown. Trimming took off 6 bases at V and 7 bases at J, with 10 bases between the two ends. This CDR3 is 12 amino acids long. Germline V gene data show CDR1 as MNHEY and CDR2 as SVGEGT. The sample comes from a study of T cell responses to AZD1222 COVID-19 vaccine. Study-level findings and limits: Baseline testing showed seropositivity in only a handful of AZD1222 recipients. Variant regions that are unmutated are reportedly the target of nearly half of spike-specific TCRs. There were repertoire samples only from the period after the peak T cell response.

Clones were sequenced by immunoSEQ multiplex PCR, and TCRdb holds only the in-frame ones, with some missing. Altogether 56,000 or so clones are present, over 80% being singletons, with the ten largest covering approximately 14%. V is TRBV6-2 or TRBV6-3 and J is TRBJ1-5, with D possibly being TRBD1 (5 bases). The origin of this receptor is an adult in good health. The specimen was peripheral blood, collected on day 0 of AZD1222 vaccination. CDR3 amino acids: CASSQGGQPQHF. The CDR3 nucleotides are TGTGCCAGCAGCCAGGGCGGCCAGCCCCAGCATTTT.